This T cell receptor (beta chain) stems from a study of cytomegalovirus exposure and HLA in healthy donors (dated by TCRdb to 2016 to 2017). About the investigation overall: An earlier analysis of about 530 of the donors reported 276 Gb of sequence data and 117 million unique TCR beta sequences obtained from around 190 million T cells. An earlier analysis of around 580 of the donors used high-throughput TCR beta sequencing to judge whether each TCR beta V gene segment behaved as functional or pseudogenic. Class I and class II HLA loci were covered by the typing at four-digit resolution. A few DR-DQ haplotypes were treated as single units for association and clustering because of strong linkage in the cohort. Among the roughly 410 genotyped donors, approximately 77% belonged to the genetic ancestry cluster associated with self-reported Caucasian donors. To study patterns of TCR occurrence, a later analysis re-analyzed previously published TCR beta repertoires from 600 to 750 donors and added high-resolution HLA genotyping. Donor age, sex, ethnicity and CMV serostatus were compiled together with the repertoire data. Genome-wide SNP genotypes for about three fifths of the roughly 700 donors were used in a later genetic analysis, which treated that subset as a discovery cohort. The later analysis used no new phenotypic data to find candidate immune exposures, relying instead on TCR beta sequences and their occurrence across donors. The study profiled the T cell repertoires of hundreds of subjects by immunosequencing and related them to cytomegalovirus serostatus. The study combined high-throughput TCR immunosequencing, statistical association of individual TCRs with disease status, and machine learning to predict cytomegalovirus infection status. In addition to the first cohort of approximately 670 subjects, a separate validation cohort of some 120 different subjects was used. Every discovery cohort repertoire had been produced on one sequencing platform. The aim of the study was to test whether cataloging public T cell receptors could identify signatures of past pathogen exposure. Across about 370 genotyped donors of the cohort, an average of about 240,000 unique TCR beta nucleotide sequences per donor were sequenced, and 15% to 20% of those sequences were non-productive. Typing coverage varied by locus: about 629-640 donors for A, B, C, DRB1 and DQB1; approximately 560 for DQA1; 606 for DPA1; 400 to 480 for DPB1. About 280 gigabases of sequencing data and around 87 million unique TCR sequences were included in an early release covering over 600 HLA-typed donors. Overall study outcomes, separate from this receptor: The only immune exposure information available for the cohort was CMV serostatus. In a later analysis, TCR association rates were found to vary across HLA loci, with the most associated TCRs seen for DRB1 alleles and the fewest for HLA-C alleles. Only TCR beta chains were sequenced in this cohort, and the absence of alpha or paired-chain data limited detectable features. The classifier was reported to diagnose cytomegalovirus status with high specificity and sensitivity in both the original cohort and the validation cohort. An association between a missense DCLRE1C variant and V-gene and J-gene trimming of TCR beta chains was found in a later genetic analysis and replicated in an independent cohort. Assigning TCR associations to individual alleles was difficult when HLA alleles, especially DR and DQ, strongly co-occurred. Compared with equally common non-associated chains, HLA-associated TCR beta chains in a later analysis were more clonally expanded and had lower generation probabilities. Some IMGT-functional V segments, including TRBV6-2 and TRBV6-3, could not be told apart with the 87-base-pair reads, so those segments were excluded. A later analysis reported that several top co-occurrence clusters appeared linked to parvovirus B19, influenza, CMV and Epstein-Barr virus. An earlier analysis of approximately 500 of the donors showed that most TCR beta V segments appeared in productive rearrangements either about 90% or about 30% of the time, which broadly matched IMGT annotations. According to a later analysis, most CMV-associated TCR beta chains appeared to be HLA-restricted, and the HLA associations seemed to be driven largely by CMV exposure. Presence/absence analyses assumed roughly uniform sequencing depth across donors, an assumption that may not hold. Specific HLA alleles were associated with 15,000 to 20,000 TCR beta sequences at a false discovery rate of 0.05 in a later analysis. The sequencing pipeline was judged likely to have produced a cluster of highly shared sequence variants as a technical artifact. A further reported finding was that TCR beta sequences accurately predicted the HLA-A and HLA-B alleles for most subjects in the first cohort. Correlated functional status among segregating V segments might be attributable to linkage disequilibrium, but an unknown experimental factor could not be ruled out. While some public TCRs were present in many individuals, most TCR sequences turned up only very rarely across donors. It was suggested by the authors that the approach could potentially be generalized to other disease states and immunological phenotypes. A total of fewer than 200 TCR beta chains were listed by the study as associated with cytomegalovirus. Because HLA typing was unavailable for some donors at each locus, only the typed subset was used in association tests. A few of the identified cytomegalovirus-associated TCR beta chains were confirmed in vitro to be specific for cytomegalovirus antigens. A later genetic analysis reported fewer N-insertions in productive TCRs among donors in an Asian-associated ancestry cluster than the roughly 700-donor mean. The earlier analysis of about 600 of the donors excluded roughly 17 rarely observed V segments, including chromosome 9 orphons, because counts were too low.

The CDR3 holds 15 amino acids from the cysteine to the phenylalanine. Only the CDR3 portion is preserved as DNA: 45 bases, with reading frame beginning at the first base. Via the germline V gene, CDR1 is KGHSY and CDR2 FQNENV. V is reduced by 4 bases and J by 5 bases, leaving a spacing of 15 bases between them. On this clone: Its recognized antigen is unknown. No clone much larger than this one lies a single base away; base qualities are absent.

Libraries were constructed by the immunoSEQ multiplex PCR assay. The multiplex PCR relied on a mix of 60 forward primers for TCR Vbeta segments and 13 reverse primers for TCR Jbeta segments. The CDR3 region of rearranged TCR beta genes was amplified from genomic DNA with a multiplex PCR assay. The Illumina HiSeq System was used to sequence the amplified TCR beta libraries as 87-base-pair reads. Per the original workflow: A later analysis tallied 75 million to 95 million unique TCR beta chains across the 666 repertoires, and some 10 million of those chains were shared by two or more donors. A nearest-neighbor algorithm error-corrected the raw reads and collapsed the reads into unique sequences, merging closely related sequences to remove PCR and sequencing errors. To assign V, D and J gene segments, CDR3 sequences were aligned to IMGT reference sequences. For a sequence to be retained, at least a six-nucleotide match to both a V gene segment and a J gene segment was required. Rearrangements were classified as productive when the CDR3 lacked stop codons and remained in frame with V and J, and all other rearrangements were classified as non-productive. Following IMGT convention, CDR3 was defined as the stretch from the second conserved V-encoded cysteine to the conserved J-encoded phenylalanine. The earlier analysis of about 620 of the donors excluded sequences that lacked an unambiguous match to a single V gene segment. An earlier analysis of about 590 of the donors classified V segments as functional when productive rearrangements were above 56.7% and as segregating when the standard deviation between donors was above 5%. A statistical classification framework was built for diagnosing cytomegalovirus status from the catalog of TCR beta chain sequences. V and J gene assignment, in a later analysis, came from comparing TCR nucleotide sequences with IMGT/GENE-DB human TR gene sequences. The TCRdist pipeline was used in a later analysis to assign CDR3 sequences and most-parsimonious VDJ recombination scenarios. In a later analysis, each TCR beta chain was defined by its CDR3 amino acid sequence together with its V-gene family, and reads lacking a unique V-gene family were excluded. A later analysis removed 600 or so highly shared, low-generation-probability nucleotide sequences to deal with suspected cross-contamination and a sequencing artifact. In a later analysis, a clonal expansion index for each public chain was calculated from normalized within-repertoire ranks of inferred template counts. Generation probabilities in a later analysis came from a VDJ recombination model fitted to out-of-frame rearrangements, and those results were checked against IGoR. In a later analysis, hypergeometric tests were used to score TCR-TCR, TCR-HLA and TCR-CMV co-occurrence, with a repertoire-size bias correction applied to TCR pairs. False discovery rates were estimated in a later analysis by permuting HLA or CMV assignments 20 times. A later analysis grouped co-occurring TCRs with DBSCAN, adding TCRdist sequence similarity when clustering within HLA-allele-positive subsets. Repertoires with fewer than 30,000 or more than 120,000 public chains, plus five repertoires with anomalous nucleotide sharing, were excluded from co-occurrence clustering. The table comes from immuneACCESS by way of TCRdb, which keeps in-frame sequences with V and J called. Part of the clones is missing from these tables; in studies checked, under half for an unresolved V gene and the rest for unknown reasons. D and trimming were read from the DNA, whereas the V and J calls and clone size are those reported in that table. The sample table contains about 200,000 clones; only one count was recorded for around 79% of them. Roughly 0.4% of the sample is taken by the ten largest.

The cohort comprised around 700 healthy bone marrow donors. At the time of sampling, every cohort member was nominally healthy, though immune exposures that went unrecorded were likely present. The donor tested CMV seropositive, placing the donor among the roughly 300 seropositive members of the cohort. A peripheral blood sample was provided by each donor, and peripheral blood mononuclear cells were used for TCR beta sequencing. Genomic DNA was extracted from the blood cell samples with the Qiagen DNeasy Blood Extraction Kit. The sample was PBMCs. This TCR derives from a male donor in good health and CMV-seropositive. The chain was built from TRBV16 and TRBJ1-5; the best D guess is TRBD1, with 6 bases matching. The CDR3 is CASSLRTEDDQPQHF. The DNA is as follows: TGTGCCAGCAGCCTAAGGACAGAGGATGATCAGCCCCAGCATTTT. The reference TRBV16 and TRBJ1-5 proteins fill in what lies around the CDR3, so the full variable domain reads GEEVAQTPKHLVRGEGQKAKLYCAPIKGHSYVFWYQQVLKNEFKFLISFQNENVFDETGMPKERFSAKCLPNSPCSLEIQATKLEDSAVYFCASSLRTEDDQPQHFGDGTRLSIL.